These T cell receptor beta chains were read from a single sample in a study of blood T cells in healthy people across ages. TCRdb re-called the 5' RACE reads through MiXCR, storing one row per CDR3 protein. The data show fewer than 650,000 distinct CDR3 sequences, with roughly a quarter seen just once and about 3.3% held by the top ten. A further study also used this sample, focusing on T cells of mothers and their children.

Material for sequencing was blood. These receptors were taken from a boy aged 2 to 9 in good health. CDR3s include the opening cysteine and the closing phenylalanine or tryptophan. D genes are given only for firm matches. Size values are once, few and many counts, or a class for expanded clones, and some rows have none.

NA TRBJ2-1 NA TRBV30 CAWTPGLSSETQHF TGTGCCTGGACCCCGGGACTGTCAAGCGAGACCCAGCACTTC
NA TRBJ1-2 few TRBV7-2 CASSLALTLDRNYGYTF TGTGCCAGCAGCTTAGCACTCACCCTGGACAGAAACTATGGCTACACCTTC
TRBD1 TRBJ1-5 NA TRBV6-1 CASSKTGGRQPQHF TGTGCCAGCAGTAAAACAGGGGGCCGACAGCCCCAGCATTTT
TRBD1 TRBJ2-4 NA TRBV5-7 CASSPPGQAATAKNIQYF TGTGCCAGCAGCCCCCCGGGACAGGCGGCAACAGCCAAAAACATTCAGTACTTC
TRBD2 TRBJ2-1 NA TRBV14 CASSPFLAGVNNNEQFF TGTGCCAGTAGCCCTTTTCTAGCGGGAGTAAACAACAATGAGCAGTTCTTC
NA TRBJ1-3 NA TRBV20-1 CSASRGGSGNTIYF TGCAGTGCTAGCCGTGGGGGCTCTGGAAACACCATATATTTT
NA TRBJ2-4 few TRBV18 CASSPLAGPGIIQYF TGTGCCAGCTCACCATTGGCGGGGCCGGGGATAATTCAGTACTTC
TRBD1 TRBJ2-1 NA TRBV4-1 CASSARTGGIDEQFF TGCGCCAGCAGCGCGCGGACAGGGGGTATCGATGAGCAGTTCTTC
TRBD1 TRBJ2-7 few TRBV4-3 CASSQLTGDYEQYF TGCGCCAGCAGCCAGTTGACAGGGGACTACGAGCAGTACTTC
TRBD2 TRBJ2-7 few TRBV15 CATGLGYEQYF TGTGCCACCGGACTAGGCTACGAGCAGTACTTC
TRBD2 TRBJ2-3 few TRBV7-9 CASVLGSSGSPRTDTQYF TGTGCCAGCGTTTTAGGGTCTAGCGGGAGTCCTCGCACAGATACGCAGTATTTT
NA TRBJ2-7 NA TRBV19 CASSMASGEIYEQYF TGTGCCAGTAGTATGGCCTCAGGGGAGATCTACGAGCAGTACTTC
TRBD2 TRBJ2-1 NA TRBV20-1 CSSTLAGLNEQFF TGCAGTTCCACACTAGCGGGACTCAATGAGCAGTTCTTC
TRBD2 TRBJ2-1 few TRBV20-1 CSARGLAGRNEQFF TGCAGTGCCCGGGGACTAGCGGGAAGGAATGAGCAGTTCTTC
TRBD1 TRBJ1-1 few TRBV5-1 CASSSPGQGEDTEAFF TGCGCCAGCAGCTCACCGGGACAGGGGGAGGACACTGAAGCTTTCTTT
NA TRBJ1-4 NA TRBV7-8 CASRRTFLGKLFF TGTGCCAGCAGACGAACTTTTCTAGGAAAACTGTTTTTT
TRBD2 TRBJ2-3 few TRBV2 CASILDSGRTPDTQYF TGTGCCAGCATTCTCGATAGCGGGAGAACCCCAGATACGCAGTATTTT
NA TRBJ2-3 NA TRBV5-5 CASSFRPDSGTDTQYF TGTGCCAGCAGCTTTCGTCCTGACTCTGGCACAGATACGCAGTATTTT
NA TRBJ2-7 few TRBV20-1 CSARDGRLAPGWEQYF TGCAGTGCTAGAGATGGGAGGCTAGCTCCAGGGTGGGAGCAGTACTTC
NA TRBJ1-2 few TRBV7-9 CASSLGNLYGYTF TGTGCCAGCAGCTTAGGTAACCTCTATGGCTACACCTTC
NA TRBJ2-3 few TRBV29-1 CSVGSGSTDTQYF TGCAGCGTCGGAAGCGGGAGCACAGATACGCAGTATTTT
TRBD2 TRBJ2-3 NA TRBV12-3/TRBV12-4 CASSFDAGGRLDTQYF TGTGCCAGCAGTTTTGACGCGGGGGGGCGTTTAGATACGCAGTATTTT
NA TRBJ1-2 NA TRBV11-2 CASSLGRDKVYGYTF TGTGCCAGCAGCTTAGGGAGGGATAAAGTCTATGGCTACACCTTC
TRBD2 TRBJ2-3 many TRBV6-1 CASSEVVAGGPADTQYF TGTGCCAGCAGTGAAGTGGTAGCGGGGGGGCCGGCAGATACGCAGTATTTT
NA TRBJ1-4 NA TRBV7-9 CASSLGIEKLFF TGTGCCAGCAGCTTAGGAATTGAAAAACTGTTTTTT
NA TRBJ2-7 many TRBV7-2 CASSHQTYEQYF TGTGCCAGCAGCCACCAAACCTACGAGCAGTACTTC
TRBD2 TRBJ2-5 NA TRBV5-1 CASSSRLAVVQETQYF TGCGCCAGCAGCTCGAGACTAGCGGTAGTCCAAGAGACCCAGTACTTC
NA TRBJ1-5 NA TRBV7-9 CASSLSGDSKPQHF TGTGCCAGCAGCTTATCAGGGGATTCTAAGCCCCAGCATTTT
NA TRBJ2-2 NA TRBV19 CASSINGVDTGELFF TGTGCCAGTAGTATAAACGGGGTTGACACCGGGGAGCTGTTTTTT
NA TRBJ2-5 many TRBV9 CASSVASGLSTPETQYF TGTGCCAGCAGCGTAGCCTCGGGTCTCAGTACCCCAGAGACCCAGTACTTC
TRBD1 TRBJ2-2 NA TRBV29-1 CSVEDQQGWAGELFF TGCAGCGTTGAAGATCAACAGGGGTGGGCCGGGGAGCTGTTTTTT
NA TRBJ2-7 NA TRBV27 CASSSPRGPQTSEQYF TGTGCCAGCAGTTCCCCCCGGGGTCCCCAAACTAGCGAGCAGTACTTC
NA TRBJ2-1 few TRBV5-5 CASSPGNYNEQFF TGTGCCAGCAGCCCGGGCAATTACAATGAGCAGTTCTTC
TRBD2 TRBJ2-3 NA TRBV9 CASSVAGGGVTDTQYF TGTGCCAGCAGCGTAGCGGGCGGGGGGGTCACAGATACGCAGTATTTT
NA TRBJ2-7 NA TRBV6-1 CASAQPPSYEQYF TGTGCCAGCGCACAACCGCCGTCCTACGAGCAGTACTTC
NA TRBJ1-2 once TRBV12-3/TRBV12-4 CASSLGPVGYTF TGTGCCAGCAGTTTAGGACCAGTAGGCTACACCTTC
NA TRBJ2-3 few TRBV6-5 CASSPTRGDDTQYF TGTGCCAGCAGTCCCACCCGAGGAGACGATACGCAGTATTTT
NA TRBJ2-2 NA TRBV21-1 CASPAGPCTGELFF TGTGCCAGCCCAGCGGGACCCTGCACCGGGGAGCTGTTTTTT
TRBD2 TRBJ2-2 NA TRBV7-2 CASSFLAGTGELFF TGTGCCAGCAGCTTTCTAGCGGGCACCGGGGAGCTGTTTTTT
NA TRBJ2-5 NA TRBV18 CASSPAAGTGQYF TGTGCCAGCTCACCAGCTGCGGGGACGGGTCAGTACTTC
TRBD1 TRBJ1-5 NA TRBV10-3 CAISAEQGGSYQPQHF TGTGCCATCAGTGCAGAACAGGGGGGCAGTTATCAGCCCCAGCATTTT
NA TRBJ1-1 NA TRBV5-5 CASSWDLWGSSEAFF TGTGCCAGCAGTTGGGACCTCTGGGGGAGTTCTGAAGCTTTCTTT
NA TRBJ2-7 NA TRBV20-1 CSASTRGGYEQYF TGCAGTGCTTCAACCAGGGGGGGATACGAGCAGTACTTC
TRBD1 TRBJ2-6 few TRBV7-9 CASNSGQGAGGANVLTF TGTGCCAGCAACTCAGGACAGGGGGCTGGTGGGGCCAACGTCCTGACTTTC
TRBD1 TRBJ1-4 few TRBV7-9 CASSRRQGLNEKLFF TGTGCCAGCAGCCGCCGACAGGGATTGAATGAAAAACTGTTTTTT